The 29 T cell receptor beta chains listed next were all sequenced from one sample in a study of identical twins. Each CDR3 protein is one row after TCRdb ran MiXCR on the 5' RACE reads. The data show about 720,000 distinct CDR3 sequences, with roughly 18% seen just once and under 15% held by the top ten. The data also belong to a second study, concerning T cells expressing NK-cell markers.

The material sequenced was PBMCs. Receptors originate from a woman under 30 in good health.

V and J are TRBV12-3 or TRBV12-4 and TRBJ2-1; possibly TRBD2 for D (6 bases). V lost 3 bases and J 6 bases, leaving 15 bases between the germline ends. The CDR3 is made up of 15 amino acids. The CDR3 spells CASSFRSGLGNEQFF. The CDR3 DNA reads TGTGCCAGCAGTTTTAGATCGGGACTGGGCAATGAGCAGTTCTTC.

The J gene is TRBJ2-2, the V gene TRBV2; 7 nucleotides agree with TRBD2. The CDR3 has 16 residues. With 8 bases clipped from V and 5 bases from J, the junction kept 14 bases outside the gene matches. Per germline, CDR1 SNHLY and CDR2 FYNNEI. CDR3 nucleotide sequence: TGTGCCAGCCAATTCGGGAGAGGAGCGGGAACCGGGGAGCTGTTTTTT. It translates to CASQFGRGAGTGELFF. The full variable domain, rest sourced from reference TRBV2 and TRBJ2-2, is EPEVTQTPSHQVTQMGQEVILRCVPISNHLYFYWYRQILGQKVEFLVSFYNNEISEKSEIFDDQFSVERPDGSNFTLKIRSTKLEDSAMYFCASQFGRGAGTGELFFGEGSRLTVL.

The rearrangement links TRBV10-2 to TRBJ2-7; D gene unclear. CDR1 is WSHSY, CDR2 SAAADI, per germline. The CDR3 contains 14 residues. The germline V and J ends were trimmed by 2 bases and 3 bases, with 11 bases remaining between them. The CDR3 loop reads CASSEGAQIYEQYF. DNA for the CDR3: TGCGCCAGCAGTGAGGGCGCGCAGATCTACGAGCAGTACTTC.

V usage is TRBV2 and J usage is TRBJ2-7; D is unclear. The CDR3 contains 13 residues. The ends were cut back, 1 base at V and 1 base at J, with 5 bases in the middle. Germline V gene data show CDR1 as SNHLY and CDR2 as FYNNEI. CDR3 sequence (DNA): TGTGCCAGCAGTGAAGATGGATCCTACGAGCAGTACTTC. Its translation: CASSEDGSYEQYF.

This clonotype was seen only a few times. The CDR3 is CASSQVNLGAGSNEQFF. CDR3 sequence (DNA): TGTGCCAGCAGCCAAGTAAATCTAGGGGCGGGGAGCAATGAGCAGTTCTTC. The V gene is TRBV4-2, the J gene TRBJ2-1; D is perhaps TRBD2 (6 bases). The CDR3 is 17 residues long. The V gene's germline CDR1 is LGHNA and CDR2 YNFKEQ. The germline V and J ends were trimmed by 1 base and 6 bases, with 19 bases remaining between them.

The V call is TRBV20-1, the J call TRBJ2-5; 10 bases match TRBD2. CDR1 DFQATT and CDR2 SNEGSKA come from the germline V gene (reference sequence). Trimming took 3 bases from V and 5 from J; bases not matched to a gene: 9. This CDR3 contains 15 residues. The CDR3 is CSARDLAGERETQYF. CDR3 nucleotides: TGCAGTGCTAGGGATCTAGCGGGAGAACGGGAGACCCAGTACTTC.

This clonotype was observed a handful of times. The V gene is TRBV6-1, the J gene TRBJ1-5, with a tentative D call TRBD1 (6 bases). The length of the CDR3 is 15 residues. Germline V CDR1 and CDR2: MNHNS, SASEGT. Trimming took off 6 bases at V and 7 bases at J, with 19 bases between the two ends. The CDR3 region is CASSKRQEVGQPQHF. The CDR3 bases are TGTGCCAGCAGCAAGAGACAGGAAGTAGGGCAGCCCCAGCATTTT.

The sample holds a few counts of this clonotype. V gene TRBV7-8 combines with J gene TRBJ2-7; D is unresolved. V was cut by 6 bases and J by 3 bases, with 24 bases left in between. Germline V gives CDR1 SGHVS, CDR2 FQNEAQ. This CDR3 comprises 17 residues. The DNA of the CDR3 is TGTGCCAGCAGGCTTCCCTTGGATTACCGAATTCACTACGAGCAGTACTTC. Its translation is CASRLPLDYRIHYEQYF.

The rearrangement links TRBV29-1 to TRBJ2-7; D unclear. V gave up 4 bases and J gave up 0 bases, with 10 bases separating them. The CDR3 is 13 residues long. Per germline, CDR1 SQVTM and CDR2 ANQGSEA. The DNA of the CDR3 is TGCAGCGTTGGGGCCACATCCTCCTACGAGCAGTACTTC. Its translation is CSVGATSSYEQYF.

V is TRBV20-1 and J is TRBJ2-3; D unresolved. Germline loops: CDR1 DFQATT, CDR2 SNEGSKA (reference sequence). This CDR3 region has 15 residues. V lost 0 bases, J lost 0 bases, and 10 bases lay in between. CDR3 coding DNA: TGCAGTGCTAGAGATACAGTCCAGAGCACAGATACGCAGTATTTT. Translated, it gives CSARDTVQSTDTQYF.

This clonotype came up a few times. The chain couples TRBV6-2 or TRBV6-3 to TRBJ1-5; D might be TRBD1 (5 bases). Trimming took 5 bases from V and 0 from J, leaving 11 bases between them. The CDR3 is 15 residues long. Germline V lookup: CDR1 MNHEY, CDR2 SVGEGT. CDR3 DNA sequence: TGTGCCAGCAGTCGCAGGGTTTATAGCAATCAGCCCCAGCATTTT. Translation gives CASSRRVYSNQPQHF.

This clonotype has a handful of counts. The chain recombines TRBV10-3 with TRBJ1-1, with 9 bases fitting TRBD1. V shed 6 bases, J shed 5 bases, and the junction held 10 bases outside the gene matches. This CDR3 has 15 amino acids. Germline CDR1 and CDR2: ENHRY and SYGVKD. In nucleotides, the CDR3 is TGTGCCATCAGGCCATTTTCGACAGGGGGTACTGAAGCTTTCTTT. This translates into CAIRPFSTGGTEAFF.

The sample holds many counts of this clonotype. The genes are TRBV20-1 and TRBJ1-6; 10 bases fit TRBD1. The J segment lost 6 bases and the V segment lost 3 bases, leaving 2 bases of the junction unmatched. The CDR3 totals 14 residues. Germline V gene data show CDR1 as DFQATT and CDR2 as SNEGSKA (reference sequence). CDR3 coding DNA: TGCAGTGCTAGGGGACAGGGGTTTAATTCACCCCTCCACTTT. This encodes CSARGQGFNSPLHF.

The V gene is TRBV20-1, the J gene TRBJ2-2; D call uncertain. Trimming shortened V by 1 base and J by 1 base, and 4 bases separated the two germline ends. This CDR3 contains 13 residues. Germline V gives CDR1 DFQATT, CDR2 SNEGSKA (reference sequence). The CDR3 nucleotides are TGCAGTGCTAGAGCCAGGAACACCGGGGAGCTGTTTTTT. Translation gives CSARARNTGELFF.

Only a few counts were recorded for this clonotype. The V gene is TRBV2, the J gene TRBJ1-5, with TRBD1 identical over 7 bases. The CDR3 consists of 16 residues. The germline CDR1 and CDR2 sequences are SNHLY and FYNNEI. V was clipped by 11 bases and J by 1 base; unmatched bases: 14. In DNA, the CDR3 is TGTGCCTCAGGGGGAGGCGAAAGGTGGAGCAATCAGCCCCAGCATTTT. It is translated as CASGGGERWSNQPQHF. The full variable domain, completed using reference TRBV2 and TRBJ1-5, is EPEVTQTPSHQVTQMGQEVILRCVPISNHLYFYWYRQILGQKVEFLVSFYNNEISEKSEIFDDQFSVERPDGSNFTLKIRSTKLEDSAMYFCASGGGERWSNQPQHFGDGTRLSIL.

The V call is TRBV18, the J call TRBJ1-1; TRBD1 might be the D (6 bases). V lost 3 bases and J lost 8, with 16 bases in between. The CDR3 extends over 14 amino acids. Germline V CDR1 and CDR2: KGHSH, LQKENI. CDR3 nucleotide sequence: TGTGCCAGCTCACCTAGCGTGGGACACAAAGAAGCTTTCTTT. Encoded protein: CASSPSVGHKEAFF.

V gene TRBV20-1 combines with J gene TRBJ2-7; 7 bases match TRBD2. Germline CDR1 DFQATT, CDR2 SNEGSKA (reference sequence). Trimming removed 3 bases from V and 2 bases from J; junction bases left unmatched: 13. This CDR3 contains 16 residues. The CDR3 here is CSASESWGGETYEQYF. In nucleotides, the CDR3 is TGCAGTGCTAGCGAATCGTGGGGAGGGGAGACCTACGAGCAGTACTTC.

The chain employs TRBV5-1 and TRBJ1-1; D not certain. Germline CDR1 SGHRS, CDR2 YFSETQ. Trimming took off 0 bases at V and 0 bases at J, with 6 bases between the two ends. The CDR3 loop spans 14 amino acids. CDR3 loop: CASSLEALNTEAFF. The CDR3 DNA reads as TGCGCCAGCAGCTTGGAAGCTCTGAACACTGAAGCTTTCTTT.

This clonotype appeared a few times. The chain is built from TRBV7-9 and TRBJ2-3; D may be TRBD2 (6 bases). The CDR3 has 14 amino acids. The V end was cut by 2 bases, the J end by 8 bases, with 14 bases between. CDR1 and CDR2 (germline): SEHNR, FQNEAQ (reference sequence). The CDR3 DNA reads as TGTGCCAGCAGCTTATACCCGGGACTCGGTACGCAGTATTTT. Residues: CASSLYPGLGTQYF.

This chain connects TRBV13 to TRBJ2-7; D possibly corresponds to TRBD2 (5 bases). This CDR3 is built from 16 residues. CDR1 and CDR2 (germline): PRHDT, FYEKMQ (reference sequence). V was shortened by 0 bases and J by 0 bases, with 12 bases between the two germline ends. In nucleotides, the CDR3 is TGTGCCAGCAGCTTAGGCTTGGCGGGCCTCTCCTACGAGCAGTACTTC. Amino acids: CASSLGLAGLSYEQYF. The full variable domain, its missing parts supplied by reference TRBV13 and TRBJ2-7, is AAGVIQSPRHLIKEKRETATLKCYPIPRHDTVYWYQQGPGQDPQFLISFYEKMQSDKGSIPDRFSAQQFSDYHSELNMSSLELGDSALYFCASSLGLAGLSYEQYFGPGTRLTVT.

This clonotype was detected ten times or more. V usage is TRBV5-1 and J usage is TRBJ2-7; D is unresolved. This CDR3 comprises 13 residues. CDR1 and CDR2 from the germline V gene are SGHRS and YFSETQ. With 0 bases removed from V and 4 bases from J, the gap between germline ends came to 8 bases. The CDR3 DNA follows: TGCGCCAGCAGCTTGGGGGAACGTTACGAGCAGTACTTC. Protein: CASSLGERYEQYF.

This clonotype turned up a few times. This chain connects TRBV20-1 to TRBJ2-7; TRBD2 matches at 12 bases. V was pared by 6 bases and J by 7 bases, with 7 bases of the junction left unmatched. This CDR3 has 13 residues. CDR1 DFQATT and CDR2 SNEGSKA come from the germline V gene (reference sequence). CDR3 amino acids: CSAVTSGRREQYF. In DNA form, the CDR3 reads TGCAGTGCGGTGACTAGCGGGAGAAGGGAGCAGTACTTC.

This chain connects TRBV20-1 to TRBJ1-1; D not resolved. The CDR3 runs 14 residues. Looked up from germline, CDR1 is DFQATT and CDR2 is SNEGSKA (reference sequence). Trimming removed 6 bases from V and 1 base from J, with 15 bases in between. The CDR3 protein is CSAPSTSSNTEAFF. In nucleotides, the CDR3 is TGCAGTGCCCCATCTACCTCTTCGAACACTGAAGCTTTCTTT.

This clonotype has only a few counts. This rearrangement joins TRBV5-6 to TRBJ2-4; 8 nucleotides line up with TRBD1. Germline CDR1 and CDR2: SGHDT and YYEEEE. J lost 8 bases, V lost 4 bases, and 5 bases had no gene match. This CDR3 region has 13 residues. The CDR3 DNA reads TGTGCCAGCAGCGACAGGGGCGTCGACATTCAGTACTTC. This encodes CASSDRGVDIQYF.

V gene TRBV7-2 combines with J gene TRBJ2-7, with 8 bases identical to TRBD1. The CDR3 is made up of 15 amino acids. Losses at the gene ends were 2 bases for V and 0 bases for J; bases not matched to a gene: 3. CDR1 SGHTA and CDR2 FQGNSA come from the germline V gene. The CDR3 DNA follows: TGTGCCAGCAGCTTACAGACAGGGGTCTCCTACGAGCAGTACTTC. Protein: CASSLQTGVSYEQYF. Filled out from reference TRBV7-2 and TRBJ2-7, the complete variable domain reads GAGVSQSPSNKVTEKGKDVELRCDPISGHTALYWYRQSLGQGLEFLIYFQGNSAPDKSGLPSDRFSAERTGGSVSTLTIQRTQQEDSAVYLCASSLQTGVSYEQYFGPGTRLTVT.

The chain couples TRBV27 to TRBJ1-6, with D possibly being TRBD1 (6 bases). This CDR3 contains 13 residues. The V gene lost 3 bases and the J gene lost 11 bases, with 11 bases spanning the gap. CDR1 and CDR2 (germline): MNHEY, SMNVEV (reference sequence). Written as DNA, the CDR3 is TGTGCCAGCAGTTTGGGGGGCGCGGCACCCCTCCACTTT. Residues: CASSLGGAAPLHF.

This clonotype occurred many times. The rearrangement uses TRBV12-3 or TRBV12-4 and TRBJ2-7, with D unclear. The CDR3 consists of 13 residues. V was pared by 5 bases and J by 4 bases, with 12 bases between. CDR3 protein: CASSLPTEYEQYF. The CDR3 DNA reads TGTGCCAGCAGTCTCCCGACCGAATACGAGCAGTACTTC.

This clonotype was picked up one time. The V gene is TRBV5-1, the J gene TRBJ1-1, with D unclear. Germline-derived CDR1 and CDR2 are SGHRS and YFSETQ. The ends were cut back, 6 bases at V and 4 bases at J, with 16 bases in the middle. The CDR3 runs 14 residues. The CDR3 DNA reads TGCGCCAGCAAGCTTGTAGGAGGGCGCACTGAAGCTTTCTTT. This translates into CASKLVGGRTEAFF. Drawing the rest from reference TRBV5-1 and TRBJ1-1, the complete variable domain is KAGVTQTPRYLIKTRGQQVTLSCSPISGHRSVSWYQQTPGQGLQFLFEYFSETQRNKGNFPGRFSGRQFSNSRSEMNVSTLELGDSALYLCASKLVGGRTEAFFGQGTRLTVV.

This clonotype came up a few times. V is TRBV10-3 and J is TRBJ2-1; 7 nucleotides align to TRBD2. Per the germline V gene, CDR1 is ENHRY and CDR2 is SYGVKD. With 5 bases clipped from V and 4 bases from J, the junction kept 17 bases outside the gene matches. The CDR3 spans 18 residues. This CDR3 is CAISPSSAEASGYNEQFF. The CDR3 nucleotides are TGTGCCATCAGTCCCTCCTCGGCCGAGGCTAGCGGATACAATGAGCAGTTCTTC.